The 32 T cell receptor beta chains presented below share a single source sample, sequenced in a study of vaccination and CD4 T cells after COVID-19. Sequencing of DNA taken from cultured CD4+ T cells relied on the Oncomine TCR Beta short-read assay. Each CDR3 protein is one row after TCRdb ran MiXCR on the PCR reads. The data contain just under 20,000 distinct CDR3 sequences, roughly half of them singletons. The antigens for these receptors are not known. Indicated treatment: approximately 9-day PBMC culture with coronavirus spike peptide pools or control peptides (ViraFEST assay). Sequences were derived from CD4+ T cells from blood, cultured in vitro, sampled before SARS-CoV-2 vaccination. The receptors were gathered from a human donor who had recovered from COVID-19.

The chain combines TRBV9 with TRBJ2-5; 9 nucleotides line up with TRBD1. The V gene's germline CDR1 is SGDLS and CDR2 YYNGEE. V lost 3 bases, J lost 5 bases, and 8 bases stayed unmatched. CDR3 size: 15 residues. The CDR3 loop is CASSARDRDLETQYF. The CDR3 DNA sequence: TGTGCCAGCAGCGCCCGGGACAGGGATTTGGAGACCCAGTACTTC.

The CDR3 region is CASSLNRRNEQYF. The CDR3, as DNA: TGTGCCAGCAGCTTGAACAGGCGGAACGAGCAGTACTTC. J is TRBJ2-7 and V is TRBV5-4, with D possibly being TRBD1 (5 bases). Trimming cost V 1 base and J 5 bases, with 10 bases left between them. CDR1 and CDR2 from the germline V gene are SGHNT and YYREEE (reference sequence). The CDR3 length is 13 residues.

This chain joins TRBV7-2 and TRBJ1-2; D not resolved. Germline loops: CDR1 SGHTA, CDR2 FQGNSA. The CDR3 loop spans 15 amino acids. V dropped 0 bases and J dropped 0 bases, with 8 bases sitting between them. The CDR3 reads CASSLAPVTNYGYTF. CDR3 coding DNA: TGTGCCAGCAGCTTAGCGCCAGTAACTAACTATGGCTACACCTTC. Full variable domain (rest looked up from reference TRBV7-2 and TRBJ1-2): GAGVSQSPSNKVTEKGKDVELRCDPISGHTALYWYRQSLGQGLEFLIYFQGNSAPDKSGLPSDRFSAERTGGSVSTLTIQRTQQEDSAVYLCASSLAPVTNYGYTFGSGTRLTVV.

The chain couples TRBV19 to TRBJ1-1; tentatively, D is TRBD1 (6 bases). Germline loops: CDR1 LNHDA, CDR2 SQIVND (reference sequence). The CDR3 is 13 residues long. The V gene lost 7 bases and the J gene lost 4 bases, with 13 bases spanning the gap. The CDR3 bases are TGTGCCAGTATTCCGGGGGCGGGCACTGAAGCTTTCTTT. Protein sequence: CASIPGAGTEAFF.

The V call is TRBV6-1, the J call TRBJ1-2, with D unclear. V was clipped by 7 bases and J by 6 bases, with 18 bases between them. The CDR3 runs to 14 residues. Germline CDR1 MNHNS, CDR2 SASEGT. The CDR3 DNA follows: TGTGCCAGCACCTCTAATGTAGTAGGTAATGGCTACACCTTC. Translation gives CASTSNVVGNGYTF.

This rearrangement joins TRBV10-1 to TRBJ2-1; 16 bases fit TRBD2. Germline loops: CDR1 WNHNN, CDR2 SYGVQD (reference sequence). There are 15 residues in the CDR3. The junction had 3 bases not matched to a gene; V was cut back by 8 bases and J by 5 bases. The CDR3 bases are TGCGCCAGCGCGGGACTAGCGGGAGGGAACAATGAGCAGTTCTTC. Translation gives CASAGLAGGNNEQFF.

V and J are TRBV10-3 and TRBJ2-2; TRBD1 matches at 11 bases. V dropped 7 bases and J dropped 1; count of bases not matched to a gene: 5. The CDR3 covers 16 residues. CDR1 and CDR2 from the germline V gene are ENHRY and SYGVKD. The CDR3 is CAIKGQGAGNTGELFF. The CDR3 DNA follows: TGTGCCATCAAAGGACAGGGGGCGGGGAACACCGGGGAGCTGTTTTTT.

The chain uses TRBV6-5 and TRBJ2-2; 9 nucleotides match TRBD1. CDR3 length equals 17 residues. Germline trimming cut 2 bases from V and 6 bases from J; bases unmatched to any gene: 10. The germline CDR1 and CDR2 sequences are MNHEY and SVGAGI. DNA for the CDR3: TGTGCCAGCAGTTACACGATCCCCGGGACAGGGTCCGGGGAGCTGTTTTTT. Translated, it gives CASSYTIPGTGSGELFF.

The chain uses TRBV28 and TRBJ1-5, with D hard to call. This CDR3 region has 11 residues. V gave up 2 bases and J gave up 6 bases, with 2 bases separating them. CDR1 MDHEN and CDR2 SYDVKM come from the germline V gene. The CDR3 here is CASSLSQPQHF. The CDR3 nucleotides are TGTGCCAGCAGTTTAAGTCAGCCCCAGCATTTT. The whole variable domain, filled in from reference TRBV28 and TRBJ1-5, reads DVKVTQSSRYLVKRTGEKVFLECVQDMDHENMFWYRQDPGLGLRLIYFSYDVKMKEKGDIPEGYSVSREKKERFSLILESASTNQTSMYLCASSLSQPQHFGDGTRLSIL.

This rearrangement joins TRBV28 to TRBJ2-7; a weak D match, TRBD1 (6 bases). Per the germline V gene, CDR1 is MDHEN and CDR2 is SYDVKM. CDR3 length equals 14 residues. Trimming removed 1 base at V and 4 bases at J, with 11 bases between. This CDR3 is CASSLSIRGYEQYF. The CDR3 nucleotides read TGTGCCAGCAGTTTATCGATAAGGGGGTACGAGCAGTACTTC.

This clonotype was seen a handful of times. The rearrangement links TRBV19 to TRBJ2-3, with TRBD1 matching 8 bases. This CDR3 has 14 residues. The germline V gene has CDR1 LNHDA and CDR2 SQIVND (reference sequence). The trim removed 7 bases at V and 1 base at J, leaving 4 bases unmatched. The CDR3 coding sequence is TGTGCCAGTACCAGACAGGGGCGCACAGATACGCAGTATTTT. Encoded protein: CASTRQGRTDTQYF.

This rearrangement joins TRBV30 to TRBJ1-1, with TRBD1 as a possible D gene (5 bases). V was shortened by 3 bases and J by 4 bases, with 9 bases between the two germline ends. Per the germline V gene, CDR1 is GTSNPN and CDR2 is SVGIG (reference sequence). This CDR3 comprises 12 residues. In DNA, the CDR3 is TGTGCCTGGAGCCGGGGGACCACTGAAGCTTTCTTT. Translation gives CAWSRGTTEAFF.

This CDR3 reads CASRITASTYEQYF. As DNA, the CDR3 is TGTGCCAGTAGAATTACGGCCAGCACCTACGAGCAGTACTTC. The chain has TRBV19 and TRBJ2-7, with no clear D. Deletions cut 6 bases from V and 2 bases from J, with 14 bases between. This CDR3 spans 14 amino acids. Germline CDR1 is LNHDA and CDR2 is SQIVND (reference sequence). The full variable domain, rest sourced from reference TRBV19 and TRBJ2-7, is DGGITQSPKYLFRKEGQNVTLSCEQNLNHDAMYWYRQDPGQGLRLIYYSQIVNDFQKGDIAEGYSVSREKKESFPLTVTSAQKNPTAFYLCASRITASTYEQYFGPGTRLTVT.

This sequence joins TRBV20-1 and TRBJ2-7; D uncertain. CDR3 length: 13 amino acids. V shed 3 bases and J shed 3 bases, with 12 bases lying between them. Per the germline V gene, CDR1 is DFQATT and CDR2 is SNEGSKA (reference sequence). The CDR3 DNA follows: TGCAGTGCTAGTCGCCCAGAGAGCTACGAGCAGTACTTC. Its protein is CSASRPESYEQYF.

V gene TRBV28 combines with J gene TRBJ2-7; D is perhaps TRBD2 (6 bases). CDR3 length: 16 residues. Germline assignment: CDR1 MDHEN and CDR2 SYDVKM. V gave up 2 bases and J gave up 6 bases, with 20 bases separating them. The CDR3 region is CASSLISGERRSEQYF. In DNA form, the CDR3 reads TGTGCCAGCAGTTTAATTAGCGGAGAACGTCGCTCCGAGCAGTACTTC.

By its share, this clonotype is medium-sized (0.01 to 0.1%). This chain uses TRBV6-1 with TRBJ2-2, with TRBD2 identical over 11 bases. The CDR3 consists of 16 residues. V gave up 5 bases and J gave up 0 bases; unmatched junction bases: 2. The germline V gene has CDR1 MNHNS and CDR2 SASEGT. CDR3 residues: CASSKLAGANTGELFF. The CDR3 nucleotides read TGTGCCAGCAGTAAACTAGCGGGGGCGAACACCGGGGAGCTGTTTTTT.

The V call is TRBV20-1, the J call TRBJ2-5; no clear D. Per the germline V gene, CDR1 is DFQATT and CDR2 is SNEGSKA (reference sequence). The CDR3 spans 11 residues. V was trimmed by 1 base and J by 7 bases, leaving 7 bases between them. This CDR3 reads CSARVGPTQYF. The CDR3 bases are TGCAGTGCTAGAGTGGGTCCGACCCAGTACTTC.

The count of this clonotype is one. The chain carries TRBV11-3 and TRBJ1-6, with D perhaps TRBD1 (6 bases). Trimming removed 0 bases from V and 5 bases from J, with 8 bases in between. The CDR3 runs to 15 residues. Germline CDR1 reads SGHNT; CDR2 reads YENEEA. DNA of the CDR3: TGTGCCAGCAGCTTAGACTCAGGGGATAATTCACCCCTCCACTTT. The encoded protein is CASSLDSGDNSPLHF.

The rearrangement joins TRBV7-2 to TRBJ2-6; D gene ambiguous. From germline, CDR1 is SGHTA and CDR2 FQGNSA. V gave up 3 bases and J gave up 4 bases, with 4 bases separating them. This CDR3 has 13 amino acids. Here the CDR3 DNA reads TGTGCCAGCAGCTTCCCCGGGGCCAACGTCCTGACTTTC. It specifies CASSFPGANVLTF.

This clonotype has more than one count but fewer than ten. The CDR3 here is CASRRGHLNTEAFF. CDR3 nucleotide sequence: TGTGCCAGCAGGAGGGGACACCTGAACACTGAAGCTTTCTTT. This rearrangement joins TRBV25-1 to TRBJ1-1; tentatively, D is TRBD1 (6 bases). The CDR3 loop spans 14 amino acids. V gave up 6 bases and J gave up 0 bases, with 11 bases separating them. CDR1 and CDR2 from the germline V gene are MGHDK and SYGVNS. Filled out from reference TRBV25-1 and TRBJ1-1, the complete variable domain reads EADIYQTPRYLVIGTGKKITLECSQTMGHDKMYWYQQDPGMELHLIHYSYGVNSTEKGDLSSESTVSRIRTEHFPLTLESARPSHTSQYLCASRRGHLNTEAFFGQGTRLTVV.

The J gene is TRBJ1-5, the V gene TRBV4-1; D call uncertain. Germline V gene data show CDR1 as MGHRA and CDR2 as YSYEKL. The CDR3 loop spans 13 amino acids. V dropped 5 bases and J dropped 1 base, with 6 bases sitting between them. The DNA of the CDR3 is TGCGCCAGCAGCAAGGACAGCAATCAGCCCCAGCATTTT. Translated, it gives CASSKDSNQPQHF.

The CDR3 spells CASSAQGTSMAAFF. DNA of the CDR3: TGTGCCAGCAGCGCCCAAGGGACCTCGATGGCAGCTTTCTTT. The rearrangement links TRBV9 to TRBJ1-1; tentatively, D is TRBD1 (5 bases). Germline CDR1 and CDR2: SGDLS and YYNGEE. Trimming stripped 3 bases from V and 10 bases from J, with 19 bases between. This CDR3 has 14 residues.

V gene TRBV6-5 combines with J gene TRBJ1-2; D gene uncertain. V shed 0 bases and J shed 8 bases, with 16 bases lying between them. The CDR3 is made up of 15 amino acids. Per germline, CDR1 MNHEY and CDR2 SVGAGI. CDR3 sequence: CASSYSRAPNYGYTF. The CDR3 DNA follows: TGTGCCAGCAGTTACTCACGGGCCCCCAATTACGGCTACACCTTC.

This clonotype has just a few counts. V usage is TRBV19 and J usage is TRBJ1-5; D not certain. V was clipped by 3 bases and J by 2 bases, with 8 bases between them. Per germline, CDR1 LNHDA and CDR2 SQIVND (reference sequence). CDR3 length equals 14 residues. CDR3 amino acids: CASSMFGGNQPQHF. The CDR3 DNA follows: TGTGCCAGTAGTATGTTTGGGGGCAATCAGCCCCAGCATTTT.

Comment on this clonotype: A read error may account for a junction end that differs from germline. The chain links TRBV6-1 to TRBJ1-3, with unresolved D. Germline values: CDR1 MNHNS, CDR2 SASEGT. The CDR3 is 14 amino acids. The CDR3 loop reads CASRRENSGNTIYF. The CDR3, as DNA: TGTGCCAGCAGAAGGGAAAACTCTGGAAACACTATATATTTT.

V usage is TRBV28 and J usage is TRBJ2-3; TRBD2 is a possible D gene (6 bases). V gave up 6 bases and J gave up 6 bases, with 19 bases separating them. Germline assignment: CDR1 MDHEN and CDR2 SYDVKM. The CDR3 consists of 15 residues. CDR3 nucleotide sequence: TGTGCCAGCAGCCAACCCGGGCGGAGGGGCGATACGCAGTATTTT. Protein product: CASSQPGRRGDTQYF.

This clonotype was picked up a small number of times. The CDR3: CASSLAGQGQPQHF. The CDR3 DNA follows: TGTGCCAGCAGTTTAGCGGGACAAGGGCAGCCCCAGCATTTT. This sequence joins TRBV28 and TRBJ1-5, with a possible D match to TRBD1 (6 bases). This CDR3 comprises 14 residues. V shed 2 bases and J shed 7 bases, with 12 bases lying between them. CDR1 is MDHEN, CDR2 SYDVKM, per germline.

By proportion, this clonotype is medium-sized. This chain joins TRBV27 and TRBJ1-6; 7 bases align to TRBD1. CDR1 and CDR2 (germline): MNHEY, SMNVEV (reference sequence). The CDR3 totals 14 residues. Trimming took 6 bases from V and 6 from J; bases not matched to a gene: 5. The CDR3: CASRVTGSNSPLHF. CDR3 coding DNA: TGTGCCAGCAGGGTGACAGGGAGTAATTCACCCCTCCACTTT.

This clonotype appeared a few times. The chain employs TRBV5-4 and TRBJ2-5; D not certain. The CDR3 totals 14 residues. The V gene lost 3 bases and the J gene lost 1 base, with 10 bases spanning the gap. Germline V gene lookup returns CDR1 SGHNT and CDR2 YYREEE (reference sequence). The CDR3 loop is CASSSFGTQETQYF. The CDR3 nucleotides are TGTGCCAGCAGCTCTTTTGGTACCCAAGAGACCCAGTACTTC. Using reference TRBV5-4 and TRBJ2-5 for the parts outside the CDR3, the full variable domain is ETGVTQSPTHLIKTRGQQVTLRCSSQSGHNTVSWYQQALGQGPQFIFQYYREEENGRGNFPPRFSGLQFPNYSSELNVNALELDDSALYLCASSSFGTQETQYFGPGTRLLVL.

The chain couples TRBV11-2 to TRBJ2-2; 10 positions match TRBD1. The CDR3 length is 16 residues. V shed 1 base, J shed 5 bases, and the junction held 4 bases outside the gene matches. CDR1 and CDR2 (germline): SGHAT, FQNNGV. DNA for the CDR3: TGTGCCAGCAGCTTAGGACAGGGGGCTTTAACCGGGGAGCTGTTTTTT. Its protein is CASSLGQGALTGELFF. The full variable domain, with the rest looked up from reference TRBV11-2 and TRBJ2-2, is EAGVAQSPRYKIIEKRQSVAFWCNPISGHATLYWYQQILGQGPKLLIQFQNNGVVDDSQLPKDRFSAERLKGVDSTLKIQPAKLEDSAVYLCASSLGQGALTGELFFGEGSRLTVL.

CDR3 coding DNA: TGTGCCAGTAGTATGCAGGCGACGAACACTGAAGCTTTCTTT. Amino acids: CASSMQATNTEAFF. The V and J genes are TRBV19 and TRBJ1-1; D gene unclear. Per germline, CDR1 LNHDA and CDR2 SQIVND (reference sequence). The ends were cut back, 3 bases at V and 1 base at J, with 9 bases in the middle. The CDR3 is made up of 14 amino acids.

V and J are TRBV6-1 and TRBJ1-5; TRBD1 agrees at 8 bases. Germline V gene sequence: CDR1 MNHNS, CDR2 SASEGT. There are 14 residues in the CDR3. The junction had 8 bases not matched to a gene; V was cut back by 7 bases and J by 6 bases. As DNA, the CDR3 is TGTGCCAGCACGCCCGGACAGGGAGTTCAGCCCCAGCATTTT. Protein: CASTPGQGVQPQHF.